The rows below give T cell receptor beta chains drawn from one sample of a study of shared clonotypes between healthy human individuals. Sequencing used immunoSEQ multiplex PCR; TCRdb keeps in-frame clones, though not all of them. Of fewer than 600,000 clones in the sample, around 77% were seen once. Sample: PBMCs. All receptors derive from a woman aged 40 to 50 in good health. Some clones in this sample may be carry-over from other donors' samples. CDR3s include the opening cysteine and the closing phenylalanine or tryptophan. D genes are given only for firm matches. Some rows have no size entry. The others give once, few or many, or a class for an expanded clone.

cdr3_aa cdr3_nt cdr3_length j_call d_call v_call clone_size
CASSQEWRRTGELFF TGCGCCAGCAGCCAAGAATGGCGCAGGACCGGGGAGCTGTTTTTT 15 TRBJ2-2 - TRBV4-3 few
CASSESYVEYYEQYF TGTGCCAGTTCGGAATCCTACGTGGAATACTACGAGCAGTACTTC 15 TRBJ2-7 - TRBV19 many
CASSLLGYEQYF TGTGCCAGCAGCTTGCTCGGCTACGAGCAGTACTTC 12 TRBJ2-7 - TRBV5-6 -
CASSSGLATGELFF TGCGCCAGCAGCTCGGGACTAGCCACCGGGGAGCTGTTTTTT 14 TRBJ2-2 TRBD2 TRBV5-1 many
CASSLLFYGYTF TGTGCCAGCAGTTTACTATTCTATGGCTACACCTTC 12 TRBJ1-2 - TRBV2 -
CASGRQGVYEQYF TGTGCCAGTGGACGACAGGGGGTCTACGAGCAGTACTTC 13 TRBJ2-7 TRBD1 TRBV27 -
CASSLATGMNTEAFF TGCGCCAGCAGCTTGGCCACAGGGATGAACACTGAAGCTTTCTTT 15 TRBJ1-1 - TRBV5-1 -
CASSDISNQPQHF TGTGCCAGCAGTGACATTAGCAATCAGCCCCAGCATTTT 13 TRBJ1-5 - TRBV2 medium-sized
CASSLLRAEGYTF TGTGCCAGCAGCTTACTAAGGGCGGAGGGCTACACCTTC 13 TRBJ1-2 - TRBV5-8 -
CASSQRTGGLSYEQYF TGTGCCAGCAGCCAGAGGACGGGCGGACTCTCCTACGAGCAGTACTTC 16 TRBJ2-7 - TRBV14 -
CSAQVDREYNEQFF TGCAGCGCCCAAGTGGACAGGGAGTACAATGAGCAGTTCTTC 14 TRBJ2-1 TRBD1 TRBV29-1 -
CASSDHSYEQYF TGTGCCAGCAGTGATCACTCCTACGAGCAGTACTTC 12 TRBJ2-7 - TRBV28 -
CASSVGPGDTEAFF TGTGCCAGCAGCGTAGGTCCAGGGGACACTGAAGCTTTCTTT 14 TRBJ1-1 - TRBV9 -
CASSLAIQGSYEQYF TGTGCCAGCAGCTTAGCGATCCAGGGCTCCTACGAGCAGTACTTC 15 TRBJ2-7 - TRBV7-2 many
CASSLRGTNYGYTF TGTGCCAGCAGCTTAAGAGGGACTAACTATGGCTACACCTTC 14 TRBJ1-2 - TRBV7-2 -
CSGGTAQETQYF TGCAGCGGGGGGACAGCCCAAGAGACCCAGTACTTC 12 TRBJ2-5 TRBD1 TRBV29-1 few
CASGASYNEQFF TGTGCCTCAGGTGCGTCCTACAATGAGCAGTTCTTC 12 TRBJ2-1 - TRBV5-6 -
CASSLMSGVGGYTF TGTGCCAGCAGCTTAATGTCGGGGGTCGGTGGCTACACCTTC 14 TRBJ1-2 - TRBV7-2 -
CACGLNNEKLFF TGTGCCTGCGGCCTCAATAATGAAAAACTGTTTTTT 12 TRBJ1-4 - TRBV30 -
CSVEGGRGTPYEQYF TGCAGCGTTGAAGGCGGCAGGGGGACTCCCTACGAGCAGTACTTC 15 TRBJ2-7 - TRBV29-1 -
CASSLAGHRSGNTIYF TGTGCCAGCAGCTTAGCAGGACATCGCTCTGGAAACACCATATATTTT 16 TRBJ1-3 - TRBV11-2 once
CASSEGQGRFDTQYF TGTGCCAGCAGCGAGGGGCAGGGTCGGTTTGATACGCAGTATTTT 15 TRBJ2-3 - TRBV2 many
CASSRDRGHGYTF TGTGCCAGCAGTCGGGACAGGGGCCATGGCTACACCTTC 13 TRBJ1-2 TRBD1 TRBV6-5 -
CASSRTSGSSYEQYF TGTGCCAGCAGCCGGACTAGCGGCAGCTCCTACGAGCAGTACTTC 15 TRBJ2-7 TRBD2 TRBV11-1 -
CASSGEQAEQYF TGCGCCAGCAGTGGAGAACAGGCCGAGCAGTACTTC 12 TRBJ2-7 - TRBV10-2 -
CASRDPVGLEQYF TGTGCCAGCCGGGACCCTGTGGGGCTCGAGCAGTACTTC 13 TRBJ2-7 - TRBV28 -
CASRGRYAGELFF TGTGCCAGCAGGGGGAGGTACGCCGGGGAGCTGTTTTTT 13 TRBJ2-2 - TRBV6-5 -
CASNLGTGVSYEQYF TGTGCCAGCAATCTAGGGACAGGGGTTTCCTACGAGCAGTACTTC 15 TRBJ2-7 TRBD1 TRBV2 -
CASSLGGGGEIYEQYF TGTGCCAGCAGCTTAGGGGGAGGAGGGGAGATCTACGAGCAGTACTTC 16 TRBJ2-7 - TRBV11-2 -
CASSLRGPPHEQYF TGTGCCAGCAGTCTCCGGGGTCCCCCCCACGAGCAGTACTTC 14 TRBJ2-7 - TRBV27 -
CASSRLGGQGISGEQFF TGTGCCAGCAGTCGACTCGGTGGGCAGGGGATTAGCGGTGAGCAGTTCTTC 17 TRBJ2-1 - TRBV25-1 -
CAWSVAGEGTQYF TGTGCCTGGAGTGTAGCGGGTGAGGGAACCCAGTACTTC 13 TRBJ2-5 - TRBV30 many
CASSARSSYNEQFF TGTGCCAGCTCGGCCCGGAGCTCCTACAATGAGCAGTTCTTC 14 TRBJ2-1 - TRBV18 once
CASSLRVRRGTDTQYF TGTGCCAGCAGCTTGAGGGTGCGTCGGGGCACAGATACGCAGTATTTT 16 TRBJ2-3 - TRBV5-6 -
CASSLMVQETQYF TGTGCCAGCAGCTTAATGGTACAAGAGACCCAGTACTTC 13 TRBJ2-5 - TRBV11-1 -